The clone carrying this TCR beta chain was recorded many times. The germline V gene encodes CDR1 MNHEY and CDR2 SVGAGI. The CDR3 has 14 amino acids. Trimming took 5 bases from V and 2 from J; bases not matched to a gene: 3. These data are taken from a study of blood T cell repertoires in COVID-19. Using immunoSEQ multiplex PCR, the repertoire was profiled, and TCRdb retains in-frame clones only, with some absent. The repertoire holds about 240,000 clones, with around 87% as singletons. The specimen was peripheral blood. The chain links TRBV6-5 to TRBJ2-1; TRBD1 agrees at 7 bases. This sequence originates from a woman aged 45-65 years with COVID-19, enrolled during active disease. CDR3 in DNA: TGTGCCAGCAGTCTACAGGGGACCTACAATGAGCAGTTCTTC. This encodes CASSLQGTYNEQFF.